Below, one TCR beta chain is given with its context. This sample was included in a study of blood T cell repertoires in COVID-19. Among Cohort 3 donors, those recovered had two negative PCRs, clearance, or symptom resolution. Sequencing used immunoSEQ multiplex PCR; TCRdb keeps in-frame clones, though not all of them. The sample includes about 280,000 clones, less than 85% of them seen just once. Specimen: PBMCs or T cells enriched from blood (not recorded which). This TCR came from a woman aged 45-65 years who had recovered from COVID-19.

As DNA, the CDR3 is TGTGCCAGCAGTTTTGGGACTAGCGGCCTATACGAGCAGTACTTC. It is translated as CASSFGTSGLYEQYF. The chain is built from TRBV27 and TRBJ2-7, with 11 nucleotides matching TRBD2. This CDR3 comprises 15 residues. Germline CDR1 MNHEY, CDR2 SMNVEV (reference sequence). J was trimmed by 4 bases and V by 3 bases; bases with no gene match: 5.